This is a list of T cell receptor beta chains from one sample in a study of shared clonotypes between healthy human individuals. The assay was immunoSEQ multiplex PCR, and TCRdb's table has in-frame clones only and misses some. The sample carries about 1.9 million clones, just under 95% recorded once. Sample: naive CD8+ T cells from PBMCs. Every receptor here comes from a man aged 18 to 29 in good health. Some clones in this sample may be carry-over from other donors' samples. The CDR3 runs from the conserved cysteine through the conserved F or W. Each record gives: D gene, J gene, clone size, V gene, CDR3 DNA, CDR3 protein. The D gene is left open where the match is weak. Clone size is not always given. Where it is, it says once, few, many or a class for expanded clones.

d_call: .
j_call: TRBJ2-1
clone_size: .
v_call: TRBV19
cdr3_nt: TGTGCCAGTAGTATCCTTTGGGCAGGGGACAATGAGCAGTTCTTC
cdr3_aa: CASSILWAGDNEQFF

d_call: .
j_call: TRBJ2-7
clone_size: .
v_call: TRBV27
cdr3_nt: TGTGCCAGCAGTTTCGGACAGCGCCTCTCCTACGAGCAGTACTTC
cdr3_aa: CASSFGQRLSYEQYF

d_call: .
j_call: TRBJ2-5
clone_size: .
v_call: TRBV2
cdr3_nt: TGTGCCAGCAGTGAATGGCAGGGCGATGAGACCCAGTACTTC
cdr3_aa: CASSEWQGDETQYF

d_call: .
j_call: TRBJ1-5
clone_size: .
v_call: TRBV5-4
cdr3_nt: TGTGCCAGCAGCTTTGACGGACCGAATCAGCCCCAGCATTTT
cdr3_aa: CASSFDGPNQPQHF

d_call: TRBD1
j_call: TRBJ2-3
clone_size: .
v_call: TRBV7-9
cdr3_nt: TGTGCCAGCAGCTCATCCGGGACAGAAGGCACAGATACGCAGTATTTT
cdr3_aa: CASSSSGTEGTDTQYF

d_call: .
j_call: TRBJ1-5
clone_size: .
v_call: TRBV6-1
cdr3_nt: TGTGCCAGCCAGCACAGGGTTCCTAATCAGCCCCAGCATTTT
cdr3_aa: CASQHRVPNQPQHF

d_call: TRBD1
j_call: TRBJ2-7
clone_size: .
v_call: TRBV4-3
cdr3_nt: TGCGCCAGCAGCCAAGCAAACGTACAGACAGGGAGATACGAGCAGTACTTC
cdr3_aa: CASSQANVQTGRYEQYF

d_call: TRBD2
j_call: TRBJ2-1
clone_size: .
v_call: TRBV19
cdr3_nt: TGTGCCAGTAGTGGAGGGACTAGCACGTTCTTC
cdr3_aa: CASSGGTSTFF

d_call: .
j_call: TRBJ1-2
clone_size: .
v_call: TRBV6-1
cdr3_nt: TGTGCCAGCAGTGAACCCCGACAGGTTTCCTATGGCTACACCTTC
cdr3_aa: CASSEPRQVSYGYTF

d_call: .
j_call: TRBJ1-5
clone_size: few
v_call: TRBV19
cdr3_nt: TGTGCCAGTAGTTCATCAGGGTACGGTCAGCCCCAGCATTTT
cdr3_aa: CASSSSGYGQPQHF

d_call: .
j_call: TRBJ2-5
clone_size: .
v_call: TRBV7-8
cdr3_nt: TGTGCCAGCAGCTTAGGATCATTGGGGGAGCGCCAAGAGACCCAGTACTTC
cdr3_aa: CASSLGSLGERQETQYF

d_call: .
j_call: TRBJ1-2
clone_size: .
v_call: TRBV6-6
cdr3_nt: TGTGCCAGCAGTTACTCGCCAGCTGGAAACTATGGCTACACCTTC
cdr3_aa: CASSYSPAGNYGYTF

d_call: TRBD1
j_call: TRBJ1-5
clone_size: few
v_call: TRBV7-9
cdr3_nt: TGTGCCAGCAGCTTAGGATTGGGACAGGGCAATCAGCCCCAGCATTTT
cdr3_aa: CASSLGLGQGNQPQHF

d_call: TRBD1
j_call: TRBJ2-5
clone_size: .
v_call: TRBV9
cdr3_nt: TGTGCCAGCAGCGTAACGGGACAGGAACGGCAGACCCAGTACTTC
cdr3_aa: CASSVTGQERQTQYF

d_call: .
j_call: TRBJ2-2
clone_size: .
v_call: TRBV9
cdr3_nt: TGTGCCAGCAGCGTAGTTGCGGGCGCTAACACCGGGGAGCTGTTTTTT
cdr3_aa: CASSVVAGANTGELFF

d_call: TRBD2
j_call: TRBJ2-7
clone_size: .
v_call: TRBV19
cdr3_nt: TGTGCCAGTAGTATAAGCGGGAGGCCTTACGAGCAGTACTTC
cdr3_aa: CASSISGRPYEQYF

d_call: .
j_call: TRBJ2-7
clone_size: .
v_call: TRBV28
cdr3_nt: TGTGCCAGCAGGAGGGGATTGGGTTTAATCGAGCAGTACTTC
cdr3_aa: CASRRGLGLIEQYF

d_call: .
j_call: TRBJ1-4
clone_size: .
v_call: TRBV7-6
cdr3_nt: TGTGCCAGCAGCCTAGGGGACACGAAACTGTTTTTT
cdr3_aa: CASSLGDTKLFF

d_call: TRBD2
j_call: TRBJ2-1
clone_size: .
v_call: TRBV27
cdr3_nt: TGTGCCAGCTGGGGACTAGCGGGGGGACTAAGCTACAATGAGCAGTTCTTC
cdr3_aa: CASWGLAGGLSYNEQFF

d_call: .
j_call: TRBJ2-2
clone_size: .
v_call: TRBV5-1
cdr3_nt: TGCGCCAGCAGCTTAAGCCGGGACCCTTCGACCGGGGAGCTGTTTTTT
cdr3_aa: CASSLSRDPSTGELFF

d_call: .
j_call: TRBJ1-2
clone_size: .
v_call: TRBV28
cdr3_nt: TGTGCCAGCAGTTTTCCAACCCGGCCTTCGGCCTTC
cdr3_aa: CASSFPTRPSAF

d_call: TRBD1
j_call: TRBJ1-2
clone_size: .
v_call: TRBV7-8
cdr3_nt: TGTGCCAGCAGCCGGGACAGCCCCGATGGCTACACCTTC
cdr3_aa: CASSRDSPDGYTF

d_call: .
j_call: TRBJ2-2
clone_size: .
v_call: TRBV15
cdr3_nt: TGTGCCACCAGCAGACCCACCGGGGAGCTGTTTTTT
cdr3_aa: CATSRPTGELFF

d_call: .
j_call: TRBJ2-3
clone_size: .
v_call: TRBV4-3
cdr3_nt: TGCGCCAGCAGCCAAGATCTAACCAGACCACGAGATACGCAGTATTTT
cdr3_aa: CASSQDLTRPRDTQYF

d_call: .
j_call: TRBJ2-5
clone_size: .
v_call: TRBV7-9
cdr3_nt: TGTGCCAGCAGCTCCGGGCCCGGGGAGACCCAGTACTTC
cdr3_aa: CASSSGPGETQYF

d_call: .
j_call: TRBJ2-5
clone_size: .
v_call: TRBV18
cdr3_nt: TGTGCCAGCTCACCAGGATGGCTGGGGGAGACCCAGTACTTC
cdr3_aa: CASSPGWLGETQYF

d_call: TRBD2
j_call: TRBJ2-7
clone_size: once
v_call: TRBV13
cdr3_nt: TGTGCCAGCAGCTTAGGTCTAGCGGGCGACTACGAGCAGTACTTC
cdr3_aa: CASSLGLAGDYEQYF

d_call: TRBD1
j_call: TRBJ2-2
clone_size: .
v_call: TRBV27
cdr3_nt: TGTGCCAGCAGCGAACAGGGGTCCGGGGAGCTGTTTTTT
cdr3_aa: CASSEQGSGELFF

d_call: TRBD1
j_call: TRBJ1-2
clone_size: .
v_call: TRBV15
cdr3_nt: TGTGCCACCAGCGAAGAGGGGGCGGGCTATGGCTACACCTTC
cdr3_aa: CATSEEGAGYGYTF

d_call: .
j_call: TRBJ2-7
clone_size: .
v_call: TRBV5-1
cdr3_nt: TGCGCCAGCAGCCAGGGACCTGGGTACGAGCAGTACTTC
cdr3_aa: CASSQGPGYEQYF

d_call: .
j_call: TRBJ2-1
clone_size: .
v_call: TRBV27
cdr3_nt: TGTGCCAGCAAAAGCTTCCGGGAGGAGCAGTTCTTC
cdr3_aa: CASKSFREEQFF

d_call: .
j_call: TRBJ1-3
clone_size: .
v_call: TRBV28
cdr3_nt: TGTGCCAGCAATGGGTACTCTGGAAACACCATATATTTT
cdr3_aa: CASNGYSGNTIYF

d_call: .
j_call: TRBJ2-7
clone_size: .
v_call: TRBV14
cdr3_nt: TGTGCCAGCAGCCCCCGGGACACCTCCTACGAGCAGTACTTC
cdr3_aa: CASSPRDTSYEQYF

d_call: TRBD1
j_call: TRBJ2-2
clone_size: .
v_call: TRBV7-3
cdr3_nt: TGTGCCAGCAGCTCCGACTACAGGGGTGGCACCGGGGAGCTGTTTTTT
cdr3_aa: CASSSDYRGGTGELFF

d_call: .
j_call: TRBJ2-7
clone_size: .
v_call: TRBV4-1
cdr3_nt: TGCGCCAGCAGCCAAACGAGACAGGTAACCTACGAGCAGTACTTC
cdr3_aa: CASSQTRQVTYEQYF

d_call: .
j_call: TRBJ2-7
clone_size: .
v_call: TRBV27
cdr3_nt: TGTGCCAGCAGTTTATCTGTTGCCTCCTACGAGCAGTACTTC
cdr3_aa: CASSLSVASYEQYF

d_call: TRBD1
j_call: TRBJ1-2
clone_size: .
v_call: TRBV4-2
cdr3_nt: TGTGCCAGCAGCCAAGAGACAGGGGGCGAAGACTATGGCTACACCTTC
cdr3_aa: CASSQETGGEDYGYTF

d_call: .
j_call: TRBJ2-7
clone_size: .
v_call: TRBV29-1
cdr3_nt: TGCAGCGTCCGGACACGTAACTCCTACGAGCAGTACTTC
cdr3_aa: CSVRTRNSYEQYF

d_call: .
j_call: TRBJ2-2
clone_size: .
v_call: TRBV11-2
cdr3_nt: TGTGCCAGCAGCTCCTTGGGCACCGGGGAGCTGTTTTTT
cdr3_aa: CASSSLGTGELFF

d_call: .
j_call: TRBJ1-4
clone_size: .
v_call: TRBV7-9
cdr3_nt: TGTGCCAGTGCTTTGGAACCTAATGAAAAACTGTTTTTT
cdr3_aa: CASALEPNEKLFF

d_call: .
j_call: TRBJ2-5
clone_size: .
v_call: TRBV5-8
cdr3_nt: TGTGCCAGCAGCTTGGCTTGGGAAGGAGAGACCCAGTACTTC
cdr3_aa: CASSLAWEGETQYF

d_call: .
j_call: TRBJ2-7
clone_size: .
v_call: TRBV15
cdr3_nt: TGTGCCACCAGCAGGCCCCTCGGGGACACTCAACCCTACGAGCAGTACTTC
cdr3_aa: CATSRPLGDTQPYEQYF

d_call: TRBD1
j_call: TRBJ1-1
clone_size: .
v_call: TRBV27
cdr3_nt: TGTGCCAGCAGGCAGAGAATGGGACAGGGGGCGAAGGACACTGAAGCTTTCTTT
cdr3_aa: CASRQRMGQGAKDTEAFF

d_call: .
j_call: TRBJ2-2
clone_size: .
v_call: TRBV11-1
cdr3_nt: TGTGCCAGCAGCCACCCTTGGAGCTACGACACCGGGGAGCTGTTTTTT
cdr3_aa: CASSHPWSYDTGELFF

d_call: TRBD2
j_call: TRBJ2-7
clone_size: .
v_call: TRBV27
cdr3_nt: TGTGCCAGCAGGGGACCGGGACTAGCGGGTCCGCTTTCCTACGAGCAGTACTTC
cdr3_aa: CASRGPGLAGPLSYEQYF

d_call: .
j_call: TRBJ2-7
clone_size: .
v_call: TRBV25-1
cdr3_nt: TGTGCCAGCAGTGTTCACTCGGGAGCCACCTACGAGCAGTACTTC
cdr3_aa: CASSVHSGATYEQYF

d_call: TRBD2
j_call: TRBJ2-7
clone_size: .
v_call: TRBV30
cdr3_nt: TGTGCCTGGAGTGCGGGACTAGCGATCCACGAGCAGTACTTC
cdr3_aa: CAWSAGLAIHEQYF

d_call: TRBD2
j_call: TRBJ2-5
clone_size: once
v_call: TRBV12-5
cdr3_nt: TGTGCTAGTGCCCAGGGACTAGCGGGACAAGAGACCCAGTACTTC
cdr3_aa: CASAQGLAGQETQYF

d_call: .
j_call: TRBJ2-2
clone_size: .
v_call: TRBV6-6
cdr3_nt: TGTGCCAGCAGTTACTCGGGCGGTTCCACCGGGGAGCTGTTTTTT
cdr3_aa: CASSYSGGSTGELFF

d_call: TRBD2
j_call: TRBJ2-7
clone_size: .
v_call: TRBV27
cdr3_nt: TGTGCCAGCAGTTTAGTGGGCGGGAGTCTTTCCGAGCAGTACTTC
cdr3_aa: CASSLVGGSLSEQYF